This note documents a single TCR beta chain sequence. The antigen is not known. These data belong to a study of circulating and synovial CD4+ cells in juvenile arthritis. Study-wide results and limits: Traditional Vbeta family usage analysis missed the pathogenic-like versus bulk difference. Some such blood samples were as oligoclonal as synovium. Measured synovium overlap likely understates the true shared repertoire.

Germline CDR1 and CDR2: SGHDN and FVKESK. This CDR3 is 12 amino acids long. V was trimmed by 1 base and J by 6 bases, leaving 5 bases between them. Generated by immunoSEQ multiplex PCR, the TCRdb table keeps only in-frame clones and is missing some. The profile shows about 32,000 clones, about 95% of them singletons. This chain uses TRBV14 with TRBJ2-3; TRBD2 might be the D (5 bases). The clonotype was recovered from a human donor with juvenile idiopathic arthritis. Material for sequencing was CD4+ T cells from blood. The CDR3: CASSQGRDTQYF. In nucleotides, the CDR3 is TGTGCCAGCAGCCAAGGGAGGGATACGCAGTATTTT.